The 19 T cell receptor beta chains in this list originate from one sample, sequenced in a study of T cells in Graves' hyperthyroidism and ophthalmopathy. RNA transcripts served as the template for amplifying TCR beta CDR3 regions. TCR CDR3 underwent first-round RT-PCR with the HTBI primer set. A single record per CDR3 protein comes from TCRdb applying MiXCR to the multiplex PCR reads. This repertoire shows tens of thousands of distinct CDR3 sequences, around 52% found once; its top ten account for roughly 25%. Material for sequencing was blood. The receptors were sampled from a middle-aged woman with Graves' ophthalmopathy.

The chain is built from TRBV9 and TRBJ1-6; TRBD1 is a possible D gene (6 bases). V was clipped by 1 base and J by 6 bases, with 11 bases between them. There are 15 residues in the CDR3. CDR1 and CDR2 (germline): SGDLS, YYNGEE. The CDR3 nucleotides read TGTGCCAGCAGCGTATCAGGGGCGAGTAATTCACCCCTCCACTTT. It translates to CASSVSGASNSPLHF.

This clonotype was observed at least ten times. The gene calls are TRBV7-9 and TRBJ2-2; D unresolved. Germline V gene data show CDR1 as SEHNR and CDR2 as FQNEAQ (reference sequence). This CDR3 region has 12 residues. Trimming left V 1 base short and J 3 bases short, with 0 bases between. This CDR3 reads CASSLDTGELFF. For the CDR3, the DNA is TGTGCCAGCAGCTTAGACACCGGGGAGCTGTTTTTT.

This clonotype was seen a handful of times. The gene calls are TRBV10-3 and TRBJ1-4; 7 bases align to TRBD1. The V and J ends lost 2 bases and 8 bases, in that order; junction bases with no gene match: 5. The CDR3 covers 14 residues. Germline-derived CDR1 and CDR2 are ENHRY and SYGVKD. CDR3 sequence (DNA): TGTGCCATCAGTGAGACACAGGGGCACGAAAAACTGTTTTTT. It translates to CAISETQGHEKLFF.

This clonotype was counted between two and nine times. The chain recombines TRBV25-1 with TRBJ2-6; 8 bases agree with TRBD1. From germline, CDR1 is MGHDK and CDR2 SYGVNS. CDR3 length equals 18 residues. The junction had 12 bases not matched to a gene; V was cut back by 4 bases and J by 4 bases. CDR3 in amino acids: CASSASGQGATGANVLTF. DNA for the CDR3: TGTGCCAGCAGTGCTTCGGGGCAGGGGGCGACGGGGGCCAACGTCCTGACTTTC.

The chain is built from TRBV7-6 and TRBJ1-5, with 11 bases lining up with TRBD1. CDR1 is SGHVS, CDR2 FNYEAQ, per germline. Germline trimming cut 3 bases from V and 14 bases from J; bases unmatched to any gene: 9. CDR3 size: 14 residues. CDR3 sequence reads: CASSFEGQGAIEHF. CDR3 bases: TGTGCCAGCAGCTTCGAAGGACAGGGGGCAATCGAGCATTTT.

The chain links TRBV10-2 to TRBJ1-6, with 9 bases identical to TRBD1. Germline values: CDR1 WSHSY, CDR2 SAAADI. V was pared by 0 bases and J by 8 bases, with 2 bases of the junction left unmatched. The CDR3 contains 15 residues. This CDR3 reads CASSESGQGHSPLHF. CDR3 DNA sequence: TGCGCCAGCAGTGAGTCGGGACAGGGACATTCACCCCTCCACTTT.

This rearrangement joins TRBV7-9 to TRBJ2-3; TRBD2 agrees at 12 bases. J gave up 11 bases and V 4 bases, and 16 bases lay outside the gene matches. Germline V lookup: CDR1 SEHNR, CDR2 FQNEAQ (reference sequence). The CDR3 is 17 residues long. The CDR3 spells CASSSYVLAGGLVLQYF. The CDR3 DNA follows: TGTGCCAGCAGCTCCTACGTCCTAGCGGGGGGGCTTGTGCTGCAGTATTTT.

This chain joins TRBV6-4 and TRBJ2-2, with D tentatively TRBD1 or TRBD2 (5 bases each). CDR1 is MRHNA and CDR2 is SNTAGT in the germline V gene. V was trimmed by 6 bases and J by 3 bases, leaving 11 bases between them. This CDR3 comprises 14 residues. CDR3 sequence (DNA): TGTGCCAGCAGAGCCGGGACGGACACCGGGGAGCTGTTTTTT. It yields the protein CASRAGTDTGELFF.

This clonotype was seen ten or more times. The chain combines TRBV7-9 with TRBJ1-1; 7 bases are shared with TRBD1. CDR1 is SEHNR and CDR2 is FQNEAQ in the germline V gene (reference sequence). Trimming removed 5 bases from V and 4 bases from J; junction bases left unmatched: 7. This CDR3 has 14 residues. For the CDR3, the DNA is TGTGCCAGCAGCCGGACAGGTCTGGGCACTGAAGCTTTCTTT. Protein product: CASSRTGLGTEAFF.

At least ten counts were recorded for this clonotype. The chain has TRBV19 and TRBJ2-7; D ambiguous. Germline loops: CDR1 LNHDA, CDR2 SQIVND (reference sequence). There are 14 residues in the CDR3. Trimming removed 0 bases from V and 1 base from J, with 7 bases in between. The CDR3, as DNA: TGTGCCAGTAGTATAGATTCCAGTTCCTACGAGCAGTACTTC. It codes for CASSIDSSSYEQYF.

This clonotype is categorized as medium-sized (0.01 to 0.1%). The chain carries TRBV2 and TRBJ1-3; TRBD1 matches at 7 bases. This CDR3 comprises 13 residues. Trimming at V came to 4 bases and at J to 8 bases, leaving 5 bases not matched to a gene. CDR1 SNHLY and CDR2 FYNNEI come from the germline V gene. CDR3 nucleotide sequence: TGTGCCAGCAGTGGGGGAGACAGGGACACCATATATTTT. Residues: CASSGGDRDTIYF.

In this sample, this clonotype is medium-sized. The J gene is TRBJ2-1, the V gene TRBV2; a possible D gene is TRBD2 (5 bases). V lost 8 bases to trimming and J lost 2 bases, with 13 bases between them. This CDR3 spans 14 amino acids. Germline V gene sequence: CDR1 SNHLY, CDR2 FYNNEI. CDR3: CASGSGTTYNEQFF. CDR3 DNA: TGTGCCAGCGGGAGCGGAACTACCTACAATGAGCAGTTCTTC.

The chain is built from TRBV10-2 and TRBJ1-3; D gene ambiguous. Germline assignment: CDR1 WSHSY and CDR2 SAAADI. V lost 7 bases and J lost 0, with 4 bases in between. The length of the CDR3 is 12 residues. The CDR3 DNA is TGCGCCAGCAAGCACTCTGGAAACACCATATATTTT. Translation: CASKHSGNTIYF.

Notes on this clonotype: A junction boundary mismatches the germline segment, possibly from a read error. This chain joins TRBV12-3 or TRBV12-4 and TRBJ2-2; D is ambiguous. The CDR3 consists of 11 residues. The CDR3 protein is CVSTRTGELFF. The DNA of the CDR3 is TGTGTCAGCACTCGCACCGGGGAGCTGTTTTTT.

Concerning this clonotype: The junction differs from germline at one of its ends, possibly a read error. The chain is built from TRBV5-5 and TRBJ1-4; D is unresolved. The CDR3 extends over 12 amino acids. Germline loops: CDR1 SGHKS, CDR2 YYEKEE (reference sequence). Here the CDR3 DNA reads TGTGCCAGCAGCTTTTTCAATGAGAAACTGATTTTT. Translation gives CASSFFNEKLIF.

By sample share, this clonotype is medium-sized. The rearrangement links TRBV2 to TRBJ2-3, with 8 positions matching TRBD2. Germline V lookup: CDR1 SNHLY, CDR2 FYNNEI. V shed 8 bases, J shed 2 bases, and the junction held 6 bases outside the gene matches. The length of the CDR3 is 14 residues. CDR3 sequence reads: CASEGLASTDTQYF. The CDR3 nucleotides are TGTGCCAGCGAAGGACTAGCCTCCACAGATACGCAGTATTTT. Using reference TRBV2 and TRBJ2-3 for the parts outside the CDR3, the full variable domain is EPEVTQTPSHQVTQMGQEVILRCVPISNHLYFYWYRQILGQKVEFLVSFYNNEISEKSEIFDDQFSVERPDGSNFTLKIRSTKLEDSAMYFCASEGLASTDTQYFGPGTRLTVL.

Many counts were recorded for this clonotype. J is TRBJ2-5 and V is TRBV19, with 9 nucleotides matching TRBD2. The CDR3 covers 16 residues. Trimming took 7 bases from V and 5 from J; bases not matched to a gene: 14. Germline V gene data show CDR1 as LNHDA and CDR2 as SQIVND (reference sequence). The CDR3 sequence: CASTDGPAGGRETQYF. The CDR3, as DNA: TGTGCCAGTACCGACGGTCCTGCGGGGGGGCGGGAGACCCAGTACTTC.

This clonotype has ten or more counts. This clone may be a read error of a much larger clone one base away. This rearrangement joins TRBV5-4 to TRBJ1-4; D possibly corresponds to TRBD1 (6 bases). Germline V gene sequence: CDR1 SGHNT, CDR2 YYREEE (reference sequence). The CDR3 covers 15 residues. Between the trimmed V and J ends, which lost 6 bases and 2 bases, there was a span of 14 bases. The CDR3 DNA follows: TGTGCCAGCAACAAAGGGGGGGGCACTAATGAAAAACTGTTTTTT. Translating gives CASNKGGGTNEKLFF.

The sample holds many counts of this clonotype. J is TRBJ1-6 and V is TRBV9, with a possible D match to TRBD1 (5 bases). This CDR3 is 14 amino acids long. Germline V lookup: CDR1 SGDLS, CDR2 YYNGEE. Trimming cost V 4 bases and J 6 bases, with 11 bases left between them. This CDR3 is CASSLETANSPLHF. CDR3 DNA sequence: TGTGCCAGCAGCCTTGAGACAGCTAATTCACCCCTCCACTTT.